This is a list of T cell receptor beta chains from one sample in a study of blood T cell repertoires in COVID-19. Libraries were prepared by immunoSEQ multiplex PCR; TCRdb keeps only in-frame clonotypes and omits some of them. This sample yields hundreds of thousands of clones, of which more than 80% are seen a single time; roughly 1.2% belongs to the top ten. Sample: peripheral blood. The receptors come from a man in his forties with acute or convalescent COVID-19. Both conserved end residues are part of each CDR3. A D gene is named only where the DNA matches it firmly. Clone size is given for some rows only: seen once, a few or many times, or a class if the clone is expanded.

TRBJ1-5 13 NA TRBV28 NA CASSDSANQPQHF TGTGCCAGCAGCGACAGTGCCAATCAGCCCCAGCATTTT
TRBJ2-3 18 once TRBV9 TRBD2 CASSVGWRGGASTDTQYF TGTGCCAGCAGCGTAGGGTGGCGCGGGGGGGCTAGCACAGATACGCAGTATTTT
TRBJ2-7 15 NA TRBV30 TRBD1 CAWNPGQGGKYEQYF TGTGCCTGGAACCCTGGACAGGGTGGCAAATACGAGCAGTACTTC
TRBJ1-6 15 NA TRBV2 NA CASRRQGNSNSPLHF TGTGCCAGCAGGAGGCAGGGGAACTCAAATTCACCCCTCCACTTT
TRBJ2-5 13 NA TRBV12-3/TRBV12-4 NA CASSDFQGSAQYF TGTGCCAGCAGCGACTTCCAGGGGTCGGCGCAGTACTTC
TRBJ1-2 15 NA TRBV3-1/TRBV3-2 NA CASSQQASYHYGYTF TGTGCCAGCAGCCAGCAAGCGAGTTATCACTATGGCTACACCTTC
TRBJ2-1 14 NA TRBV6-5 NA CASSYRGTYNEQFF TGTGCCAGCAGTTATAGGGGAACCTACAATGAGCAGTTCTTC
TRBJ2-7 14 NA TRBV15 TRBD1 CATSEGQGYYEQYF TGTGCCACCAGCGAGGGACAGGGTTACTACGAGCAGTACTTC
TRBJ1-1 14 NA TRBV7-9 TRBD1 CASSLDRGNTEAFF TGTGCCAGCAGCTTAGACAGGGGGAACACTGAAGCTTTCTTT
TRBJ1-2 12 few TRBV27 TRBD1 CATPGQNYGYTF TGTGCCACTCCGGGACAGAACTATGGCTACACCTTC
TRBJ1-1 15 NA TRBV13 TRBD1 CASSSPTGGDAEAFF TGTGCCAGCAGCTCCCCGACAGGGGGGGATGCTGAAGCTTTCTTT
TRBJ1-1 15 NA TRBV6-6 NA CASSYFGVGNTEAFF TGTGCCAGCAGTTACTTCGGGGTGGGGAACACTGAAGCTTTCTTT
TRBJ1-1 18 NA TRBV5-6 NA CASSPPRVGPLVNTEAFF TGTGCCAGCAGCCCACCCCGGGTGGGGCCCCTAGTGAACACTGAAGCTTTCTTT
TRBJ2-2 12 NA TRBV24-1 NA CATSDGTGELFF TGTGCCACCAGTGACGGGACCGGGGAGCTGTTTTTT
TRBJ1-1 14 NA TRBV7-2 NA CASSSKIYGTEAFF TGTGCCAGCAGCTCCAAAATTTACGGCACTGAAGCTTTCTTT
TRBJ2-7 18 NA TRBV19 TRBD2 CASSIRGLSGGPLYEQYF TGTGCCAGTAGTATTCGTGGACTCAGCGGGGGGCCATTATACGAGCAGTACTTC
TRBJ1-3 15 NA TRBV20-1 NA CSASKTGGGGNTIYF TGCAGTGCTAGTAAAACGGGGGGAGGTGGAAACACCATATATTTT
TRBJ1-4 14 NA TRBV7-9 NA CASSQTGGNEKLFF TGTGCCAGCAGCCAGACAGGCGGTAATGAAAAACTGTTTTTT
TRBJ1-1 15 NA TRBV10-3 NA CAISESSGLGTEAFF TGTGCCATCAGTGAGTCGTCGGGACTAGGGACTGAAGCTTTCTTT
TRBJ2-7 13 NA TRBV11-2 NA CASSFEGGYEQYF TGTGCCAGCAGCTTCGAGGGGGGGTACGAGCAGTACTTC
TRBJ2-1 15 NA TRBV11-3 TRBD2 CASSRGTSGFNEQFF TGTGCCAGCAGCCGCGGGACTAGCGGTTTCAATGAGCAGTTCTTC
TRBJ1-2 12 NA TRBV10-3 TRBD1 CAISVGQVPYTF TGTGCCATCAGTGTAGGACAGGTCCCCTACACCTTC
TRBJ1-2 14 NA TRBV6-5 NA CASSLDKNSNGYTF TGTGCCAGCAGTTTGGACAAAAATTCCAACGGCTACACCTTC
TRBJ1-5 14 NA TRBV28 NA CASNIQGYNQPQHF TGTGCCAGCAACATCCAGGGGTATAATCAGCCCCAGCATTTT
TRBJ1-1 17 NA TRBV5-5 NA CASSLAGGGWMNTEAFF TGTGCCAGCAGCTTGGCCGGGGGAGGGTGGATGAACACTGAAGCTTTCTTT
TRBJ1-3 16 NA TRBV15 NA CATSISLAGSGNTIYF TGTGCCACCAGCATCTCGCTGGCGGGCTCTGGAAACACCATATATTTT
TRBJ2-5 15 NA TRBV3-1/TRBV3-2 TRBD2 CASSLLAGSAETQYF TGTGCCAGCAGCCTTCTAGCGGGGTCCGCAGAGACCCAGTACTTC
TRBJ1-5 13 NA TRBV10-3 TRBD1 CAISDRVEQPQHF TGTGCCATCTCGGACAGGGTCGAACAGCCCCAGCATTTT
TRBJ1-5 15 few TRBV6-2/TRBV6-3 TRBD1 CASSRTGEGNQPQHF TGTGCCAGCAGTAGGACAGGGGAAGGCAATCAGCCCCAGCATTTT
TRBJ1-2 17 NA TRBV4-3 TRBD1 CASSQDYRGGSGNGYTF TGCGCCAGCAGCCAAGATTACAGGGGGGGCTCGGGAAATGGCTACACCTTC
TRBJ2-3 16 NA TRBV27 TRBD1 CASSTLQGTNWGTQYF TGTGCCAGCAGTACCCTACAGGGGACGAACTGGGGTACGCAGTATTTT
TRBJ1-3 14 NA TRBV29-1 NA CSGRGGVAGNTIYF TGCAGCGGCCGGGGAGGAGTTGCTGGAAACACCATATATTTT
TRBJ1-5 15 NA TRBV19 TRBD1 CASSRDREIGQPQHF TGTGCCAGTAGTAGGGACAGGGAAATCGGTCAGCCCCAGCATTTT
TRBJ2-3 16 NA TRBV3-1/TRBV3-2 NA CASSHGGPYGTDTQYF TGTGCCAGCAGCCACGGCGGGCCATATGGCACAGATACGCAGTATTTT
TRBJ1-3 17 NA TRBV7-9 TRBD1 CASSRITSTGSGNTIYF TGTGCCAGCAGCCGAATAACCTCGACAGGGTCTGGAAACACCATATATTTT
TRBJ1-1 16 NA TRBV27 TRBD1 CASRLYVDRRNTEAFF TGTGCCAGCAGACTTTACGTGGACAGGAGGAACACTGAAGCTTTCTTT
TRBJ1-2 16 once TRBV4-2 NA CASSQALVGINYGYTF TGTGCCAGCAGCCAAGCCCTAGTAGGAATTAACTATGGCTACACCTTC
TRBJ2-5 15 NA TRBV29-1 NA CSVEDPGRGAETQYF TGCAGCGTTGAAGATCCTGGCAGGGGGGCAGAGACCCAGTACTTC
TRBJ2-3 13 NA TRBV3-1/TRBV3-2 NA CASSPPNPDTQYF TGTGCCAGCAGCCCACCTAACCCAGATACGCAGTATTTT
TRBJ1-1 15 once TRBV6-5 NA CASRREGERNTEAFF TGTGCCAGCAGGCGGGAAGGGGAGAGGAACACTGAAGCTTTCTTT
TRBJ1-5 15 few TRBV28 NA CASRRTGIGNQPQHF TGTGCCAGCAGGCGAACAGGGATTGGCAATCAGCCCCAGCATTTT
TRBJ1-4 16 NA TRBV7-6 TRBD1 CASSSGQGREGEKLFF TGTGCCAGCAGCTCCGGACAGGGGAGGGAAGGTGAAAAACTGTTTTTT
TRBJ1-2 13 few TRBV11-2 NA CASSPGGSAGYTF TGTGCCAGCAGCCCTGGGGGGAGTGCTGGCTACACCTTC
TRBJ1-2 14 NA TRBV10-3 NA CAISEALRGYGYTF TGTGCCATCAGTGAGGCCTTAAGGGGCTATGGCTACACCTTC
TRBJ1-1 16 NA TRBV3-1/TRBV3-2 NA CASSHNAGATNTEAFF TGTGCCAGCAGCCATAATGCAGGGGCTACAAACACTGAAGCTTTCTTT